Listed below are T cell receptor beta chains from one sample, sequenced in a study of beta chain features in type 1 diabetes. Profiled with immunoSEQ multiplex PCR; TCRdb holds only in-frame clones, not every one. This table holds 300,000 to 400,000 clones, 8% to 10% found once. The sample taken for sequencing was central memory CD4+ T cells from blood. The receptors here all came from a man in his thirties or forties with type 1 diabetes. The CDR3 runs from the conserved cysteine through the conserved F or W. D genes are given only for firm matches. Clone size is given for some rows only: seen once, a few or many times, or a class if the clone is expanded.

size	D	V	J	CDR3	DNA
few	TRBD1	TRBV28	TRBJ2-7	CASNRGSYEQYF	TGTGCCAGCAACAGGGGCTCCTACGAGCAGTACTTC
few	-	TRBV6-5	TRBJ2-5	CASSYKGEETQYF	TGTGCCAGCAGTTATAAGGGGGAGGAGACCCAGTACTTC
few	TRBD1	TRBV2	TRBJ2-7	CASREDRGYEQYF	TGTGCCAGCAGAGAAGACAGGGGGTACGAGCAGTACTTC
-	TRBD1	TRBV5-1	TRBJ2-7	CASSLSGTGRASEQYF	TGCGCCAGCAGCTTGAGTGGGACAGGGAGGGCGAGTGAGCAGTACTTC
once	TRBD1	TRBV18	TRBJ2-7	CASSPGTGDYGQYF	TGTGCCAGCTCTCCCGGGACAGGGGACTACGGGCAGTACTTC
few	-	TRBV18	TRBJ2-2	CASSRTRRENTGELFF	TGTGCCAGCTCACGGACCCGACGGGAGAACACCGGGGAGCTGTTTTTT
many	-	TRBV2	TRBJ1-5	CASRADEVQPQHF	TGTGCCAGCAGGGCGGATGAGGTACAGCCCCAGCATTTT
-	-	TRBV5-1	TRBJ2-3	CASSSNTPDTQYF	TGCGCCAGCAGCTCAAACACACCAGATACGCAGTATTTT
few	-	TRBV6-6	TRBJ2-6	CASTTHQSGANVLTF	TGTGCCAGCACTACACATCAATCTGGGGCCAACGTCCTGACTTTC
few	-	TRBV7-9	TRBJ1-5	CASSAGGNQPQHF	TGTGCCAGCAGCGCGGGGGGCAATCAGCCCCAGCATTTT
few	-	TRBV6-6	TRBJ2-7	CAISERLLYEQYF	TGTGCCATCAGTGAGAGGTTACTCTACGAGCAGTACTTC
-	TRBD1	TRBV6-5	TRBJ1-1	CASRGQQNTEAFF	TGTGCCAGCAGGGGACAGCAGAACACTGAAGCTTTCTTT
-	TRBD1	TRBV10-3	TRBJ2-1	CAISAAGTGGDEQFF	TGTGCCATCAGTGCCGCCGGGACAGGGGGGGATGAGCAGTTCTTC
-	-	TRBV27	TRBJ2-7	CASSQNWNSAYEQYF	TGTGCCAGCAGTCAAAACTGGAATTCCGCCTACGAGCAGTACTTC
few	-	TRBV28	TRBJ1-5	CATAGAGHNQPQHF	TGTGCCACCGCCGGGGCCGGACACAATCAGCCCCAGCATTTT
few	-	TRBV19	TRBJ1-2	CASSPPRENYGYTF	TGTGCCAGTAGTCCCCCCAGGGAGAACTATGGCTACACCTTC
-	-	TRBV6-1	TRBJ1-5	CASRNQNQPQHF	TGTGCCAGCCGCAATCAGAATCAGCCCCAGCATTTT
-	TRBD2	TRBV30	TRBJ2-3	CAWSVNYLRREGSDTQYF	TGTGCCTGGAGTGTCAATTATCTTCGGCGGGAGGGATCAGATACGCAGTATTTT
few	TRBD2	TRBV10-3	TRBJ2-5	CAISGGTSSETQYF	TGTGCCATCAGTGGGGGGACTAGTAGCGAGACCCAGTACTTC
-	-	TRBV6-4	TRBJ2-6	CAIRLSAGANVLTF	TGTGCCATCAGATTAAGTGCTGGGGCCAACGTCCTGACTTTC
-	TRBD1	TRBV9	TRBJ2-7	CASSLGQGAYEQYF	TGTGCCAGCAGCCTTGGACAGGGGGCCTACGAGCAGTACTTC
many	-	TRBV18	TRBJ1-5	CASSPLGQSNQPQHF	TGTGCCAGCTCACCCTTAGGACAGTCCAATCAGCCCCAGCATTTT
-	TRBD1	TRBV27	TRBJ2-7	CASSLRGQGYEQYF	TGTGCCAGCAGTTTAAGGGGGCAAGGGTACGAGCAGTACTTC
-	-	TRBV18	TRBJ2-2	CASSPTAGEITGELFF	TGTGCCAGCTCACCGACGGCAGGGGAGATCACCGGGGAGCTGTTTTTT
-	-	TRBV5-1	TRBJ1-6	CASSPDPGNSPLHF	TGCGCCAGCAGCCCAGATCCGGGAAATTCACCCCTCCACTTT
few	-	TRBV7-2	TRBJ1-1	CASSSDVQYTEAFF	TGTGCCAGCAGCTCCGACGTACAGTACACTGAAGCTTTCTTT
-	TRBD1	TRBV6-5	TRBJ1-5	CASSSGGEGNQPQHF	TGTGCCAGCAGTTCAGGGGGCGAGGGCAATCAGCCCCAGCATTTT
few	-	TRBV7-8	TRBJ1-5	CASSFGSNQPQHF	TGTGCCAGCAGCTTCGGGAGCAATCAGCCCCAGCATTTT
few	TRBD1	TRBV7-9	TRBJ1-4	CASSLGQGYEKLFF	TGTGCCAGCAGCTTGGGACAGGGCTATGAAAAACTGTTTTTT
few	-	TRBV15	TRBJ2-3	CATSRDRATDTQYF	TGTGCCACCAGCAGAGACAGGGCGACAGATACGCAGTATTTT